This entry is about one T cell receptor (beta chain). The record originates from a study of blood T cell repertoires in COVID-19. The overall study: Whether acute or convalescent, the COVID-19 samples came from the United States, Italy and Spain. From T cells, B-cell-depleted T cells, or PBMCs came the material, which was cDNA or gDNA.

The germline gives CDR1 SNHLY, CDR2 FYNNEI. The CDR3 covers 14 residues. V gave up 7 bases and J gave up 4 bases; unmatched junction bases: 9. Under the authors' procedure: Reference gene primers were amplified, and this amplification served to estimate nucleated cell counts. Profiling relied on immunoSEQ multiplex PCR, and the TCRdb table lists in-frame clones only, not all of them. Clone size and the V and J calls come from that table; the DNA yielded D and trimming. Of approximately 270,000 clones listed, roughly nine tenths were seen once; the top ten hold around 3%. The V gene is TRBV2, the J gene TRBJ1-2, with 7 bases fitting TRBD1. The sequence was obtained from a man aged 18 to 30 with active or convalescent COVID-19. The specimen sequenced was peripheral blood. The CDR3 DNA reads as TGTGCCAGCATGCCCCCGGGACAGTTCTATGGCTACACCTTC. This translates into CASMPPGQFYGYTF.